One and the same sample provided the 18 T cell receptor beta chains below, sequenced in a study of shared clonotypes between healthy human individuals. Here immunoSEQ multiplex PCR was the method, and the copy in TCRdb shows in-frame clones only, minus some. Here the sample spans roughly 2.2 million clones, about 92% being singletons. What was sequenced was naive CD4+ T cells from PBMCs. Regarding subset: CD45RA+ positively selected. These receptors were taken from a young man in good health. Some clones in this sample may be carry-over from other donors' samples.

The CDR3 region has the DNA TGTGCCAGTAGTCGCTGGGACAGGGCCGGGGAGCTGTTTTTT. Translated: CASSRWDRAGELFF. V and J are TRBV19 and TRBJ2-2, with 9 nucleotides matching TRBD1. The J segment lost 6 bases and the V segment lost 5 bases, leaving 4 bases of the junction unmatched. Looked up from germline, CDR1 is LNHDA and CDR2 is SQIVND (reference sequence). CDR3 length: 14 residues.

The chain is built from TRBV5-4 and TRBJ2-1; the match to TRBD2 covers 10 bases. The CDR3 loop spans 15 amino acids. Germline lookup yields CDR1 SGHNT and CDR2 YYREEE (reference sequence). Trimming took 5 bases from V and 2 from J; bases not matched to a gene: 4. The CDR3 region is CASRQAGGAYNEQFF. The CDR3 DNA sequence: TGTGCCAGCAGGCAAGCGGGGGGGGCCTACAATGAGCAGTTCTTC.

Remarks on this clone: Additional DNA sequences in this sample encode the identical CDR3. The chain is built from TRBV27 and TRBJ2-6, with D hard to call. Looked up from germline, CDR1 is MNHEY and CDR2 is SMNVEV (reference sequence). Trimming pared 5 bases from V and 1 base from J, leaving 3 bases between. This CDR3 is built from 13 residues. Written as DNA, the CDR3 is TGTGCCAGCAGTAGGTCTGGGGCCAACGTCCTGACTTTC. The encoded protein is CASSRSGANVLTF.

This chain connects TRBV15 to TRBJ1-1, with D possibly being TRBD1 (5 bases). Trimming cost V 0 bases and J 10 bases, with 15 bases left between them. The germline V gene has CDR1 LNHNV and CDR2 YYDKDF (reference sequence). The CDR3 contains 14 residues. The CDR3 region has the DNA TGTGCCACCAGCAGAGATGGTTTTGGGGGGATAGCTTTCTTT. This encodes CATSRDGFGGIAFF.

The chain uses TRBV29-1 and TRBJ1-1, with 10 bases aligning to TRBD1. Germline trimming cut 6 bases from V and 10 bases from J; bases unmatched to any gene: 8. The CDR3 spans 12 residues. Looked up from germline, CDR1 is SQVTM and CDR2 is ANQGSEA. CDR3 DNA: TGCAGCGTCGACCCGGGACAGGGGAGAGCTTTCTTT. Its translation: CSVDPGQGRAFF.

The chain has TRBV19 and TRBJ1-5; 7 nucleotides line up with TRBD1. CDR3 size: 15 residues. Per germline, CDR1 LNHDA and CDR2 SQIVND (reference sequence). The V gene end was trimmed by 7 bases and the J gene end by 0 bases; junction bases not matched to a gene: 6. The CDR3 loop reads CASKKGQNSNQPQHF. In DNA form, the CDR3 reads TGTGCCAGTAAAAAGGGACAGAATAGCAATCAGCCCCAGCATTTT.

This chain connects TRBV5-1 to TRBJ2-1; D unclear. The V and J ends lost 4 bases and 1 base respectively, with 9 bases between them. This CDR3 contains 14 residues. The germline V gene has CDR1 SGHRS and CDR2 YFSETQ. In DNA, the CDR3 is TGCGCCAGCAGCCCGCAGGTTTCCTACAATGAGCAGTTCTTC. Translating gives CASSPQVSYNEQFF.

The V and J genes are TRBV4-3 and TRBJ2-7; 9 nucleotides agree with TRBD1. From germline, CDR1 is LGHNA and CDR2 YSLEER. The J segment lost 0 bases and the V segment lost 0 bases, leaving 9 bases of the junction unmatched. CDR3 size: 18 residues. The CDR3 region has the DNA TGCGCCAGCAGCCAAGAAGCACCGGACAGGGGCCTCTCCTACGAGCAGTACTTC. Its protein is CASSQEAPDRGLSYEQYF.

The rearrangement links TRBV5-1 to TRBJ2-1, with 13 bases matching TRBD2. Germline CDR1 SGHRS, CDR2 YFSETQ. The CDR3 consists of 16 residues. The V segment lost 0 bases and the J segment 7 bases; nucleotides outside the gene matches: 4. Here the CDR3 reads CASSLGTSGRSNEQFF. CDR3 DNA: TGCGCCAGCAGCTTGGGGACTAGCGGGAGATCTAATGAGCAGTTCTTC.

This rearrangement joins TRBV2 to TRBJ2-7; 7 bases line up with TRBD1. Germline CDR1 SNHLY, CDR2 FYNNEI. The CDR3 extends over 14 amino acids. J lost 3 bases, V lost 0 bases, and 2 bases had no gene match. CDR3 nucleotides: TGTGCCAGCAGTGAAGCTGGGACAGACTACGAGCAGTACTTC. This translates into CASSEAGTDYEQYF. Together with reference TRBV2 and TRBJ2-7, the CDR3 gives the full variable domain: EPEVTQTPSHQVTQMGQEVILRCVPISNHLYFYWYRQILGQKVEFLVSFYNNEISEKSEIFDDQFSVERPDGSNFTLKIRSTKLEDSAMYFCASSEAGTDYEQYFGPGTRLTVT.

The gene calls are TRBV28 and TRBJ1-2; D not resolved. Trimming pared 4 bases from V and 4 bases from J, leaving 13 bases between. CDR1 MDHEN and CDR2 SYDVKM come from the germline V gene. CDR3 size: 14 residues. The CDR3 reads CASSSRSIGYGYTF. The CDR3 nucleotides read TGTGCCAGCAGTTCCCGATCCATTGGCTATGGCTACACCTTC.

V is TRBV25-1 and J is TRBJ2-2; the D gene could be TRBD1 or TRBD2 (5 bases each). V was clipped by 7 bases and J by 1 base, with 10 bases between them. Germline V gives CDR1 MGHDK, CDR2 SYGVNS. The CDR3 is 14 amino acids. Here the CDR3 DNA reads TGTGCCAGCAAGGGGACGCTGAACACCGGGGAGCTGTTTTTT. Amino acids: CASKGTLNTGELFF.

The genes are TRBV6-1 and TRBJ2-3, with D tentatively TRBD1 (5 bases). CDR1 and CDR2 from the germline V gene are MNHNS and SASEGT. The CDR3 is 16 amino acids. Trimming removed 1 base from V and 3 bases from J, with 14 bases in between. CDR3 DNA sequence: TGTGCCAGCAGTGAAGGGACCCACCCAGGGACAGATACGCAGTATTTT. Amino acid sequence: CASSEGTHPGTDTQYF.

V is TRBV5-1 and J is TRBJ2-5; TRBD2 matches at 12 bases. CDR1 SGHRS and CDR2 YFSETQ come from the germline V gene. The CDR3 length is 19 residues. Trimming took 2 bases from V and 1 from J; bases not matched to a gene: 12. CDR3 nucleotides: TGCGCCAGCAGCTTACGGCCTAGCGGGAGGGCCGGGGCCCAAGAGACCCAGTACTTC. Its translation: CASSLRPSGRAGAQETQYF.

The J gene is TRBJ1-5, the V gene TRBV15; D is unresolved. Per germline, CDR1 LNHNV and CDR2 YYDKDF (reference sequence). Trimming took off 0 bases at V and 7 bases at J, with 4 bases between the two ends. This CDR3 region has 12 residues. CDR3 amino acids: CATSRDPQPQHF. The CDR3 nucleotides are TGTGCCACCAGCAGAGATCCCCAGCCCCAGCATTTT.

The CDR3 region has the DNA TGTGCCAGTAGTATCCGAGGGGGGAACGAGCAGTACTTC. The encoded protein is CASSIRGGNEQYF. This sequence joins TRBV19 and TRBJ2-7, with D perhaps given as TRBD1 or TRBD2 (6 bases each). V was trimmed by 3 bases and J by 5 bases, leaving 11 bases between them. Germline lookup yields CDR1 LNHDA and CDR2 SQIVND (reference sequence). CDR3 length: 13 amino acids.

This chain's CDR3 is CASTGGRAEKLFF. CDR3 nucleotide sequence: TGTGCCAGCACAGGGGGTAGAGCTGAAAAACTGTTTTTT. The rearrangement joins TRBV28 to TRBJ1-4, with 7 positions matching TRBD1. The CDR3 consists of 13 residues. Germline V lookup: CDR1 MDHEN, CDR2 SYDVKM. The ends lost 7 bases at V and 7 bases at J; junction bases unmatched: 6.

V usage is TRBV12-2 and J usage is TRBJ2-6; no DNA check was done on the table's D call, TRBD2. TRBV12-2 has pseudogene status. This CDR3 has 19 amino acids. CDR3 residues: CASRLAGLAGGAGANVLTF. The CDR3 nucleotides read TGTGCAAGTCGCTTAGCGGGACTAGCGGGAGGGGCTGGGGCCAACGTCCTGACTTTC.